A selection of T cell receptor beta chains follows, all from one sample in a study of shared clonotypes between healthy human individuals. Profiling relied on immunoSEQ multiplex PCR, and the TCRdb table lists in-frame clones only, not all of them. Among more than 550,000 clones listed, less than 95% were seen once. Source material: memory CD8+ T cells from PBMCs. These receptors were taken from a man younger than 35 in good health. Some clones in this sample may be carry-over from other donors' samples. Each CDR3 is given with its conserved first and last residue. The order of the fields is clone size, D gene, V gene, J gene, CDR3 protein. A D gene is named only where the DNA matches it firmly. A row's size may be missing; if present it is once, few, many or a size class.

size: few; D: TRBD1; V: TRBV4-1; J: TRBJ2-7; CDR3: CASSQNPDRFSYEQYF
size: NA; D: NA; V: TRBV10-1; J: TRBJ1-1; CDR3: CASSESTRWELNTEAFF
size: NA; D: TRBD1; V: TRBV4-1; J: NA; CDR3: CASSQVWGTGVSYEQYF
size: once; D: TRBD2; V: TRBV28; J: TRBJ2-3; CDR3: CASSPPAGVEDTQYF
size: many; D: TRBD2; V: TRBV9; J: TRBJ2-1; CDR3: CASSVSGSDEQFF
size: NA; D: TRBD2; V: TRBV9; J: TRBJ2-1; CDR3: CASSVTGGLYNEQFF
size: once; D: TRBD2; V: TRBV4-1; J: TRBJ2-7; CDR3: CASSQRGAGTSYEQYF
size: NA; D: NA; V: TRBV7-9; J: TRBJ1-1; CDR3: CASSLVSGSNTEAFF
size: NA; D: NA; V: TRBV9; J: TRBJ2-4; CDR3: CASSPRQTLAKNIQYF
size: NA; D: NA; V: TRBV27; J: TRBJ2-3; CDR3: CASSLLGTDTQYF
size: NA; D: NA; V: TRBV29-1; J: TRBJ2-1; CDR3: CSGGPDRSSYNEQFF
size: NA; D: NA; V: TRBV7-8; J: TRBJ2-7; CDR3: CASSLYLETYEQYF
size: few; D: TRBD2; V: TRBV12-5; J: TRBJ2-1; CDR3: CASGLGQVAGGSYNEQFF
size: NA; D: NA; V: TRBV11-3; J: TRBJ2-1; CDR3: CASSLWGSAKHNEQFF
size: NA; D: NA; V: TRBV2; J: TRBJ1-1; CDR3: CAKGHPNTEAFF
size: NA; D: TRBD2; V: TRBV2; J: TRBJ2-1; CDR3: CARAPGASGYNEQFF
size: NA; D: NA; V: TRBV27; J: TRBJ2-2; CDR3: CASSLLRGNTGELFF
size: NA; D: NA; V: TRBV19; J: TRBJ2-2; CDR3: CASSPHDLLRTENTGELFF
size: NA; D: TRBD2; V: TRBV6-6; J: TRBJ2-1; CDR3: CASSYYAGGYNEQFF
size: NA; D: NA; V: TRBV14; J: TRBJ2-7; CDR3: CASSQFRPNSRSSVQYF
size: NA; D: TRBD1; V: TRBV9; J: TRBJ2-3; CDR3: CASSALDRDDTDTQYF
size: NA; D: NA; V: TRBV9; J: TRBJ1-2; CDR3: CASSVVPGDGYTF
size: NA; D: NA; V: TRBV19; J: TRBJ2-3; CDR3: CASSIAPPGLQYF
size: NA; D: NA; V: TRBV7-9; J: TRBJ2-6; CDR3: CATGGGGHGANVLTF
size: NA; D: TRBD1; V: TRBV6-5; J: TRBJ2-1; CDR3: CASSPGQGGNNEQFF
size: NA; D: NA; V: TRBV28; J: TRBJ1-5; CDR3: CASSFRETEQPQHF
size: NA; D: TRBD1; V: TRBV5-6; J: TRBJ1-2; CDR3: CASSGPGTGTFLGGYTF
size: NA; D: TRBD2; V: TRBV27; J: TRBJ2-2; CDR3: CASSLGSSGATGELFF
size: NA; D: NA; V: TRBV4-1; J: TRBJ2-7; CDR3: CASSQGIRLVNEQYF
size: NA; D: NA; V: TRBV6-5; J: TRBJ1-1; CDR3: CASGSRVSMNTEAFF
size: NA; D: TRBD1; V: TRBV19; J: TRBJ1-1; CDR3: CASSDRGTEAFF
size: NA; D: NA; V: TRBV11-2; J: TRBJ1-1; CDR3: CASSLVGGWYTEAFF
size: NA; D: TRBD2; V: TRBV5-1; J: TRBJ2-7; CDR3: CASSLLAGDEQYF
size: NA; D: NA; V: TRBV30; J: TRBJ1-2; CDR3: CAWSVVHANYGYTF
size: NA; D: NA; V: TRBV6-1; J: TRBJ1-1; CDR3: CAATGAIEAFF
size: NA; D: NA; V: TRBV2; J: TRBJ1-5; CDR3: CASSDTQGWGNQPQHF
size: NA; D: NA; V: TRBV5-8; J: TRBJ1-4; CDR3: CASSTRSGTAAMKLFF
size: NA; D: NA; V: TRBV7-8; J: TRBJ2-3; CDR3: CASRRVGTLASDTQYF
size: few; D: NA; V: TRBV27; J: TRBJ2-2; CDR3: CASSLLTGELFF
size: NA; D: NA; V: TRBV28; J: TRBJ1-2; CDR3: CASSFGRFGGYTF
size: NA; D: TRBD1; V: TRBV27; J: TRBJ2-5; CDR3: CASSLTGGGFGKTQYF
size: NA; D: NA; V: TRBV27; J: TRBJ1-1; CDR3: CASSYRDFTEAFF
size: NA; D: NA; V: TRBV7-8; J: TRBJ2-1; CDR3: CASSFEPSMYNEQFF
size: NA; D: NA; V: TRBV28; J: TRBJ2-1; CDR3: CASSFGLEEFF
size: NA; D: TRBD1; V: TRBV14; J: TRBJ2-7; CDR3: CASSLMNRGIASEQYF
size: NA; D: TRBD1; V: TRBV28; J: TRBJ1-1; CDR3: CASSSDRGFGTEAFF
size: NA; D: TRBD1; V: TRBV10-3; J: TRBJ1-1; CDR3: CATRRPGTGGSEAFF
size: NA; D: NA; V: TRBV19; J: TRBJ2-7; CDR3: CASSMGGTTSNEQYF
size: NA; D: TRBD2; V: TRBV7-3; J: TRBJ2-7; CDR3: CASSLGSSGAYEQYF
size: NA; D: TRBD1; V: TRBV28; J: TRBJ1-1; CDR3: CASSSWTGFGEAFF
size: NA; D: NA; V: TRBV10-3; J: TRBJ1-2; CDR3: CAIRGDLYGYTF
size: NA; D: NA; V: TRBV19; J: TRBJ1-4; CDR3: CASSLSANEKLFF